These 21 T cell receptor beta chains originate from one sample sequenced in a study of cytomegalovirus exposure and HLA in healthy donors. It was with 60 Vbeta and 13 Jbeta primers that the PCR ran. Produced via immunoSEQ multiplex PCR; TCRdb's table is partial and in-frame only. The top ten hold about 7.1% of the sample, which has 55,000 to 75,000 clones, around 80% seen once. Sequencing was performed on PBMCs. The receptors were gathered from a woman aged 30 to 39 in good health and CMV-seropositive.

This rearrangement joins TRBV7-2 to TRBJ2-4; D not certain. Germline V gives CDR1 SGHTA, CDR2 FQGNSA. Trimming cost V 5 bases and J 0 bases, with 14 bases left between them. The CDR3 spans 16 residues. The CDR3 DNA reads TGTGCCAGCAGCGCGCAGGTAGAGATAGCCAAAAACATTCAGTACTTC. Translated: CASSAQVEIAKNIQYF. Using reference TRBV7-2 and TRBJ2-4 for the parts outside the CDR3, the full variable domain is GAGVSQSPSNKVTEKGKDVELRCDPISGHTALYWYRQSLGQGLEFLIYFQGNSAPDKSGLPSDRFSAERTGGSVSTLTIQRTQQEDSAVYLCASSAQVEIAKNIQYFGAGTRLSVL.

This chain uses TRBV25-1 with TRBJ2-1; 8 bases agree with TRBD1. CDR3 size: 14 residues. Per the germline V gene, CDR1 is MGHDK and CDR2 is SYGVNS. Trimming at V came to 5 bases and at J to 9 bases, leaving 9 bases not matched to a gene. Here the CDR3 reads CASSTRQGTSEQFF. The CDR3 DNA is TGTGCCAGCAGTACCCGACAGGGGACGAGTGAGCAGTTCTTC. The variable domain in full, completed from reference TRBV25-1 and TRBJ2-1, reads EADIYQTPRYLVIGTGKKITLECSQTMGHDKMYWYQQDPGMELHLIHYSYGVNSTEKGDLSSESTVSRIRTEHFPLTLESARPSHTSQYLCASSTRQGTSEQFFGPGTRLTVL.

In DNA form, the CDR3 reads TGTGCCATCAGTGAGTACCCTATGGACATAGCGAACACTGAAGCTTTCTTT. Translation: CAISEYPMDIANTEAFF. The chain uses TRBV10-3 and TRBJ1-1; the D gene is possibly TRBD1 (5 bases). This CDR3 comprises 17 residues. V lost 1 base to trimming and J lost 1 base, with 16 bases between them. Germline CDR1 reads ENHRY; CDR2 reads SYGVKD.

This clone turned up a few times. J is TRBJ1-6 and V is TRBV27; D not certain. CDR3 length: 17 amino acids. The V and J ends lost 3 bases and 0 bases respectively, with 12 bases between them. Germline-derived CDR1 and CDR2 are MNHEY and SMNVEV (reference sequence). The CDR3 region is CASSFQPPSSYNSPLHF. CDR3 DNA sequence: TGTGCCAGCAGTTTCCAACCCCCGAGCTCCTATAATTCACCCCTCCACTTT.

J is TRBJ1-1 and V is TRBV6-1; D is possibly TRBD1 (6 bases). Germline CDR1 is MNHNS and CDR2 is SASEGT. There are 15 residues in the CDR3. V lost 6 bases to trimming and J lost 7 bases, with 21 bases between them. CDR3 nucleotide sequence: TGTGCCAGCAGCCTAGAAGGGACATCGAAGAATGAAGCTTTCTTT. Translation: CASSLEGTSKNEAFF.

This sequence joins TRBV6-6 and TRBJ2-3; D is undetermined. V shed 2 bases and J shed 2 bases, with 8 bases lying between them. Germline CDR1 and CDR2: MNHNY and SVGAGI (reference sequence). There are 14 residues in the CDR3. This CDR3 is CASSYRSLTDTQYF. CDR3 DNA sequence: TGTGCCAGCAGTTACAGGAGTCTCACAGATACGCAGTATTTT.

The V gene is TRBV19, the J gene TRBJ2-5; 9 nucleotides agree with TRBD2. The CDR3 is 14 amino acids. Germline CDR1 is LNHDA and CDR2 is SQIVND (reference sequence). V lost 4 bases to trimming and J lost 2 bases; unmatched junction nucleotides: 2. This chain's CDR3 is CASSRGLAQETQYF. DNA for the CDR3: TGTGCCAGTAGTAGGGGACTAGCTCAAGAGACCCAGTACTTC.

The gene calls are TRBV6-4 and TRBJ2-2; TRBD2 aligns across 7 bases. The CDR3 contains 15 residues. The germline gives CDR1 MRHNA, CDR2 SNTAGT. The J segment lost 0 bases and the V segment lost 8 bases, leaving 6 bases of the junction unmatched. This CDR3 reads CASREDRSNTGELFF. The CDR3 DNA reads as TGTGCCAGCCGGGAGGACCGATCGAACACCGGGGAGCTGTTTTTT.

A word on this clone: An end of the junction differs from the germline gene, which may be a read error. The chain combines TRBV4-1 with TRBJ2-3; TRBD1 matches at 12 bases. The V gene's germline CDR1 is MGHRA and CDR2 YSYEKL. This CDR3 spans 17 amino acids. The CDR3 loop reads CASRQGDRGRGTDTQYF. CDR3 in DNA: TGCGCCAGCAGACAAGGGGACAGGGGGCGAGGGACAGATACGCAGTATTTT.

CDR3 sequence reads: CASSVERVRGGSYTF. The CDR3 DNA reads as TGTGCCAGCAGCGTAGAGCGAGTTCGCGGGGGCAGCTACACCTTC. This sequence joins TRBV9 and TRBJ1-2; D is possibly TRBD1 (6 bases). The CDR3 runs to 15 residues. Germline V gives CDR1 SGDLS, CDR2 YYNGEE. V was cut by 0 bases and J by 9 bases, with 18 bases left in between.

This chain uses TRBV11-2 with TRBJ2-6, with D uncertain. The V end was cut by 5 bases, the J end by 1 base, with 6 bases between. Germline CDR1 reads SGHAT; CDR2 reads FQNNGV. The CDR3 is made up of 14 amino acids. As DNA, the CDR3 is TGTGCCAGCAGCGCGCTTTCTGGGGCCAACGTCCTGACTTTC. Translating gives CASSALSGANVLTF.

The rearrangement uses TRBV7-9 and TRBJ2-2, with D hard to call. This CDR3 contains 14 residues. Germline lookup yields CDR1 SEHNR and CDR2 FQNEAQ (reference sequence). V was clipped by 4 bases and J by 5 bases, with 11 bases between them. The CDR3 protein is CASSSDGATGELFF. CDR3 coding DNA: TGTGCCAGCAGCTCAGATGGAGCTACCGGGGAGCTGTTTTTT.

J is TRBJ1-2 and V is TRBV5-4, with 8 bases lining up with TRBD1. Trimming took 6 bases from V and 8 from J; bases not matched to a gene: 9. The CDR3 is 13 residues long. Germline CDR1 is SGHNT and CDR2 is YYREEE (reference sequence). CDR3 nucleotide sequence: TGTGCCAGCACTGTGACAGGGGTAGGAGGCTACACCTTC. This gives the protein CASTVTGVGGYTF.

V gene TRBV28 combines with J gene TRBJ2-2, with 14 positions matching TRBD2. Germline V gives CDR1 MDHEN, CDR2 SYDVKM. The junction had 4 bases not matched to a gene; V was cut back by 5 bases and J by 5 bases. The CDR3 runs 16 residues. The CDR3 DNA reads TGTGCCAGCAGTGGGACTAGCGGGAGAGGAACCGGGGAGCTGTTTTTT. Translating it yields CASSGTSGRGTGELFF.

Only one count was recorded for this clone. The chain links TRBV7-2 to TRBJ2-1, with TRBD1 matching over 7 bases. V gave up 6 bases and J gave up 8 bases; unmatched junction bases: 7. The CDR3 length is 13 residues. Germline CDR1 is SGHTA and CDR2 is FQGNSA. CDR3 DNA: TGTGCCAGCAGGCGGACAGGTTACGATGAGCAGTTCTTC. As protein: CASRRTGYDEQFF.

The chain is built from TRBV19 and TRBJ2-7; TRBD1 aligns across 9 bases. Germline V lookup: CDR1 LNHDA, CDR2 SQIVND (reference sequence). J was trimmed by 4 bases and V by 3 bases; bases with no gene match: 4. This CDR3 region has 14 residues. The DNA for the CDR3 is TGTGCCAGTAGTATCGCGGGACAGGGTTACGAGCAGTACTTC. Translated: CASSIAGQGYEQYF.

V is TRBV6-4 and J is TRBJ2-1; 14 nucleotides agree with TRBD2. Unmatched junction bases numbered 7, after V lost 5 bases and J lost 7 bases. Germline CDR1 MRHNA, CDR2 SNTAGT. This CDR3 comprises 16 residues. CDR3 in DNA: TGTGCCAGCAGTCCCGGGACTAGCGGGAGAATGAATGAGCAGTTCTTC. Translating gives CASSPGTSGRMNEQFF.

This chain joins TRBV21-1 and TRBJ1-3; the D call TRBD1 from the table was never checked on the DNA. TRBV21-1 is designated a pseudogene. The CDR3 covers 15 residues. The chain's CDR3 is CASSKRTGVGNTIYF. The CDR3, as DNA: TGTGCCAGCAGCAAAAGGACAGGCGTTGGGAACACCATATATTTT.

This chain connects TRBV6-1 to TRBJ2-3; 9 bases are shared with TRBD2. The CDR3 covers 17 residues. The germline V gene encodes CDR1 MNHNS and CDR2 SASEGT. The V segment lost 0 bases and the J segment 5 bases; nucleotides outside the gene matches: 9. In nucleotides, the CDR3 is TGTGCCAGCAGTGAAGCCCCATTAGCGGGAGTAGGAGATACGCAGTATTTT. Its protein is CASSEAPLAGVGDTQYF.

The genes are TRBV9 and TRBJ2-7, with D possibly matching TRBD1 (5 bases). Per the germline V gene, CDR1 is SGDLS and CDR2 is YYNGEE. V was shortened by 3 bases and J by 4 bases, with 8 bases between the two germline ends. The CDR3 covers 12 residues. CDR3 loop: CASSADSYEQYF. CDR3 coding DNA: TGTGCCAGCAGCGCTGACAGTTACGAGCAGTACTTC.

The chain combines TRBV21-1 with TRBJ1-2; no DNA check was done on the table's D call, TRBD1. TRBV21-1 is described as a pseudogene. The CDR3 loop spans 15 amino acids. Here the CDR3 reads CASSPSDIITYGYTF. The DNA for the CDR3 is TGTGCCAGCAGCCCGTCGGACATAATCACCTATGGCTACACCTTC.